The 14 T cell receptor beta chains below come from one sample, sequenced in a study of post-analysis software for immune sequencing data. Study-level points and caveats: TRBV segments more frequent in patients than in controls numbered five and included TRBV5-6, TRBV5-1 and TRBV20-1.

Unique molecular identifiers tagged the TCR beta cDNA libraries. Using its own MiXCR run on the PCR reads, TCRdb lists one record per CDR3 protein. The profile shows roughly 400,000 distinct CDR3 sequences, 39% of them singletons. Their antigen targets remain unknown. Input material: blood. These receptors were taken from a girl between 2 and 10 years old with multiple sclerosis.

This chain connects TRBV7-9 to TRBJ2-5, with 7 bases lining up with TRBD2. Germline-derived CDR1 and CDR2 are SEHNR and FQNEAQ (reference sequence). Germline trimming cut 0 bases from V and 3 bases from J; bases unmatched to any gene: 10. This CDR3 region has 17 residues. CDR3 amino acids: CASSLARRGVREETQYF. The CDR3 region has the DNA TGTGCCAGCAGCTTAGCTCGCCGGGGGGTGAGAGAAGAGACCCAGTACTTC.

This clonotype was counted between two and nine times. The chain employs TRBV10-3 and TRBJ1-1; D is perhaps TRBD1 (5 bases). V was clipped by 3 bases and J by 7 bases, with 12 bases between them. CDR1 ENHRY and CDR2 SYGVKD come from the germline V gene. CDR3 size: 13 residues. Here the CDR3 reads CAISDGGEVEAFF. The CDR3, as DNA: TGTGCCATCAGTGATGGGGGTGAGGTTGAAGCTTTCTTT.

The V and J genes are TRBV6-2 or TRBV6-3 and TRBJ2-3; possibly TRBD2 for D (6 bases). The CDR3 is 12 residues long. CDR1 and CDR2 (germline): MNHEY, SVGEGT. The V end was cut by 2 bases, the J end by 6 bases, with 6 bases between. The CDR3 bases are TGTGCCAGCAGTTACCTAGCGGATACGCAGTATTTT. Translating it yields CASSYLADTQYF.

This clonotype was seen a handful of times. CDR3 sequence reads: CASSLVEKLFF. The DNA for the CDR3 is TGTGCCAGCAGTTTAGTTGAAAAACTGTTTTTT. The V and J genes are TRBV12-3 or TRBV12-4 and TRBJ1-4; D remains unclear. The CDR3 has 11 amino acids. V lost 1 base and J lost 7, with 1 base in between.

The chain carries TRBV7-8 and TRBJ1-1; no clear D. In germline, CDR1 is SGHVS, CDR2 FQNEAQ. This CDR3 is 14 amino acids long. The ends were cut back, 5 bases at V and 8 bases at J, with 18 bases in the middle. As DNA, the CDR3 is TGTGCCAGCAGCACCCGTAGGGTAATCACCGAAGCTTTCTTT. Protein sequence: CASSTRRVITEAFF.

This clonotype was detected only a few times. The V gene is TRBV5-5, the J gene TRBJ2-1, with 14 bases identical to TRBD2. V lost 4 bases to trimming and J lost 7 bases; unmatched junction nucleotides: 7. The germline V gene encodes CDR1 SGHKS and CDR2 YYEKEE (reference sequence). The CDR3 covers 16 residues. The chain's CDR3 is CASSLHGLAGGNEQFF. The CDR3 DNA follows: TGTGCCAGCAGCCTCCATGGACTAGCGGGAGGAAATGAGCAGTTCTTC.

This clonotype was counted only a few times. For the CDR3, the DNA is TGTGCCAGCAGTTTCCAGTCAGATACGCAGTATTTT. Its protein is CASSFQSDTQYF. This chain connects TRBV28 to TRBJ2-3; D gene ambiguous. Germline assignment: CDR1 MDHEN and CDR2 SYDVKM. Trimming took off 3 bases at V and 4 bases at J, with 5 bases between the two ends. The CDR3 is made up of 12 amino acids.

The DNA for the CDR3 is TGCAGTGCTAGAGCTAGCGGGACCTACAATGAGCAGTTCTTC. Its translation is CSARASGTYNEQFF. The chain carries TRBV20-1 and TRBJ2-1; 9 bases agree with TRBD2. J lost 2 bases, V lost 1 base, and 0 bases had no gene match. The CDR3 length is 14 residues. Looked up from germline, CDR1 is DFQATT and CDR2 is SNEGSKA (reference sequence).

Notes on this clonotype: A much larger clone differs from this one at a single base, so this may be a read error. This chain uses TRBV28 with TRBJ2-4; D unresolved. The J call is uncertain, as TRBJ2-7 better fits the DNA end. The germline V gene encodes CDR1 MDHEN and CDR2 SYDVKM. The CDR3 sequence is 11 residues long. CDR3 residues: CASSLYHEQYF. CDR3 in DNA: TGTGCCAGCAGTTTATACCACGAGCAGTACTTC.

This clonotype was observed a few times. The V gene is TRBV5-1, the J gene TRBJ1-1; D is unresolved. The CDR3 consists of 16 residues. Germline values: CDR1 SGHRS, CDR2 YFSETQ. The germline V and J ends were trimmed by 0 bases and 6 bases, with 18 bases remaining between them. This chain's CDR3 is CASSLGGGAYDAEAFF. CDR3 bases: TGCGCCAGCAGCTTGGGAGGCGGCGCGTATGACGCTGAAGCTTTCTTT.

The V and J genes are TRBV24-1 and TRBJ2-1; tentatively, D is TRBD2 (6 bases). The DNA end favors TRBJ2-7, so the J call may be wrong. Germline V gene data show CDR1 as KGHDR and CDR2 as SFDVKD. This CDR3 contains 16 residues. CDR3 loop: CATSDLTSFSYNEQYF. DNA of the CDR3: TGTGCCACCAGTGATTTGACTAGCTTCTCCTACAATGAGCAGTACTTC.

The chain couples TRBV20-1 to TRBJ2-3, with 7 bases identical to TRBD2. This CDR3 region has 12 residues. Germline V CDR1 and CDR2: DFQATT, SNEGSKA (reference sequence). V gave up 6 bases and J gave up 10 bases; unmatched junction bases: 10. The CDR3 bases are TGCAGTGCCCCGATCGGGGGGTTAGCGCAGTATTTT. Its protein is CSAPIGGLAQYF.

Only one count was recorded for this clonotype. CDR3 bases: TGCGCCAGCAGGGCACTTGGAATCCGGACCACTAGGAGTACTGAAGCTTTCTTT. It specifies CASRALGIRTTRSTEAFF. V and J are TRBV5-1 and TRBJ1-1; D not certain. CDR1 and CDR2 (germline): SGHRS, YFSETQ. The CDR3 has 18 amino acids. Between the trimmed V and J ends, which lost 5 bases and 5 bases, there was a span of 28 bases.

The J gene is TRBJ1-6, the V gene TRBV9; the D gene is possibly TRBD1 (6 bases). From germline, CDR1 is SGDLS and CDR2 YYNGEE. The germline V and J ends were trimmed by 1 base and 10 bases, with 12 bases remaining between them. The CDR3 has 14 residues. CDR3 region: CASSVRGGHSPLHF. The CDR3 nucleotides read TGTGCCAGCAGCGTACGGGGGGGGCACTCACCCCTCCACTTT. Based on the CDR3 plus reference TRBV9 and TRBJ1-6, the full variable domain is DSGVTQTPKHLITATGQRVTLRCSPRSGDLSVYWYQQSLDQGLQFLIQYYNGEERAKGNILERFSAQQFPDLHSELNLSSLELGDSALYFCASSVRGGHSPLHFGNGTRLTVT.